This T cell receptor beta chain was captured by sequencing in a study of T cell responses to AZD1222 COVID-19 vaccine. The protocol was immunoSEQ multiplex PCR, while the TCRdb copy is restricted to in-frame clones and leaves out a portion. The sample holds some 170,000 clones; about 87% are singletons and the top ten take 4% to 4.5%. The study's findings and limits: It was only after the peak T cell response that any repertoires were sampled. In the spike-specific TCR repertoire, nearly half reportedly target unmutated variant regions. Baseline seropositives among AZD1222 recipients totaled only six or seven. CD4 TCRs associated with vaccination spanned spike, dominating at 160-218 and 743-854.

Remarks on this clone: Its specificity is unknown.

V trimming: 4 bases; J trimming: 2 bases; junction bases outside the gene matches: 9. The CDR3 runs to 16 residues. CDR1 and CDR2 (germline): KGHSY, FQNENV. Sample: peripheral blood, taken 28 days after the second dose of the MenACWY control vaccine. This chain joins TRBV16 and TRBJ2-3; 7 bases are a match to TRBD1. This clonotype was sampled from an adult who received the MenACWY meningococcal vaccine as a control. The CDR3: CASSLQGSGYTDTQYF. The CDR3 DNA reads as TGTGCCAGCAGCCTACAGGGGTCAGGCTACACAGATACGCAGTATTTT.